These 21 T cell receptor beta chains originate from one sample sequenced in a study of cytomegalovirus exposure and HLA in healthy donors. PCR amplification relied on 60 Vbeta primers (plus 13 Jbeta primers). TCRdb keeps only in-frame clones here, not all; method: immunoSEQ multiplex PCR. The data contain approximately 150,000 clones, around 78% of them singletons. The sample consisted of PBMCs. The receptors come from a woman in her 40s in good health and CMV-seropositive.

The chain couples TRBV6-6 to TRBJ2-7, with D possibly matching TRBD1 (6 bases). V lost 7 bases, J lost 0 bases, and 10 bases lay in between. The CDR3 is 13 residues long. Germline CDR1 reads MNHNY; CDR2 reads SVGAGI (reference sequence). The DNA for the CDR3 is TGTGCCAGCACGGACAGCAACTCCTACGAGCAGTACTTC. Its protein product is CASTDSNSYEQYF.

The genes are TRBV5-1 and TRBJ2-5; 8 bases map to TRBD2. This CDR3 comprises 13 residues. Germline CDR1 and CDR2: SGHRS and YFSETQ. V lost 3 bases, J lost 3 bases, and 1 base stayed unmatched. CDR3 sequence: CASSYSGEETQYF. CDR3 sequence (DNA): TGCGCCAGCAGCTATAGCGGGGAAGAGACCCAGTACTTC.

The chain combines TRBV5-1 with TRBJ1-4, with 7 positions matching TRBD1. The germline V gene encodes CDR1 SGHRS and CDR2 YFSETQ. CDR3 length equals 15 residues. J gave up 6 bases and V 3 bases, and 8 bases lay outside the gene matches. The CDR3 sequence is CASSSGTATHEKLFF. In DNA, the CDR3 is TGCGCCAGCAGCTCCGGGACAGCCACCCATGAAAAACTGTTTTTT.

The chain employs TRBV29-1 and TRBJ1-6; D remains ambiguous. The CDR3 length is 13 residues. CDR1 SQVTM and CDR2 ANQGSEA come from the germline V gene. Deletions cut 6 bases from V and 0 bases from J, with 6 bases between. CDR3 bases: TGCAGCGTATCCAGCTCCTATAATTCACCCCTCCACTTT. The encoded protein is CSVSSSYNSPLHF.

CDR3 sequence: CAWSRSTGELFF. CDR3 nucleotides: TGTGCCTGGAGTCGTAGCACCGGGGAGCTGTTTTTT. The chain has TRBV30 and TRBJ2-2; no clear D. Deletions cut 2 bases from V and 4 bases from J, with 5 bases between. From germline, CDR1 is GTSNPN and CDR2 SVGIG (reference sequence). The CDR3 contains 12 residues.

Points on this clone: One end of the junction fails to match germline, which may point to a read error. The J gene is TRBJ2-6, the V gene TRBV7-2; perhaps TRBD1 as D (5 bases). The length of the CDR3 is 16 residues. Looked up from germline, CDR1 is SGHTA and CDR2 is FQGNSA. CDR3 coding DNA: TGTGCCAGCAGCTCACCCGGCATCTCTGGGGCCAACGGCCTGACTTTC. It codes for CASSSPGISGANGLTF.

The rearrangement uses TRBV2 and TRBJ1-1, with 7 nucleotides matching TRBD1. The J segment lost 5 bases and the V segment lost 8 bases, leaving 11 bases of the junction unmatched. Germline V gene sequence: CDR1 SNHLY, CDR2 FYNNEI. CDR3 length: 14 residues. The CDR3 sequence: CASGVGGARTEAFF. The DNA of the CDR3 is TGTGCCAGCGGGGTAGGGGGCGCTCGGACTGAAGCTTTCTTT.

CDR3: CASSIGLRTDTQYF. The CDR3 nucleotides read TGTGCCAGCTCGATCGGACTCCGCACAGATACGCAGTATTTT. The chain has TRBV5-4 and TRBJ2-3; possibly TRBD2 for D (5 bases). The CDR3 sequence is 14 residues long. Germline V lookup: CDR1 SGHNT, CDR2 YYREEE (reference sequence). V lost 7 bases and J 1 base, leaving 13 bases between the germline ends.

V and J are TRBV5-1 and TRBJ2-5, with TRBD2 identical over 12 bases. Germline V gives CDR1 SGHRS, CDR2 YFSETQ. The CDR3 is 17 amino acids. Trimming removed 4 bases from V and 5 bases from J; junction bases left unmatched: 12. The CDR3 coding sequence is TGCGCCAGCAGCCCCGGCACACTAGCGGGGGGCCGGGAGACCCAGTACTTC. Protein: CASSPGTLAGGRETQYF.

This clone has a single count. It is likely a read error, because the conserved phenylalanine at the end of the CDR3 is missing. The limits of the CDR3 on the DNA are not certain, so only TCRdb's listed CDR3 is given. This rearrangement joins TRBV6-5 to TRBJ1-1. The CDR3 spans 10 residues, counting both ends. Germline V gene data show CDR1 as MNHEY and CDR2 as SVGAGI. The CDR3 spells CASRSQKPGG.

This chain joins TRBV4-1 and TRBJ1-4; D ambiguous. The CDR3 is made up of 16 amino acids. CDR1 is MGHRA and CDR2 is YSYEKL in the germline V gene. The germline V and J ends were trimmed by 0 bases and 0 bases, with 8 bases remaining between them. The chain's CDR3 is CASSQDRSATNEKLFF. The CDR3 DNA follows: TGCGCCAGCAGCCAAGATCGGTCTGCAACTAATGAAAAACTGTTTTTT.

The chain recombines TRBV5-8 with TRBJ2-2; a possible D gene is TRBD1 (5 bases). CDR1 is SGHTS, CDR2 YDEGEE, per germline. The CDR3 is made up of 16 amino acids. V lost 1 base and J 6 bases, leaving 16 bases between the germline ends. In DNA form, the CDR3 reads TGTGCCAGCAGCTTGCCCCCAGGGATGTCGGCCGGGGAGCTGTTTTTT. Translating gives CASSLPPGMSAGELFF.

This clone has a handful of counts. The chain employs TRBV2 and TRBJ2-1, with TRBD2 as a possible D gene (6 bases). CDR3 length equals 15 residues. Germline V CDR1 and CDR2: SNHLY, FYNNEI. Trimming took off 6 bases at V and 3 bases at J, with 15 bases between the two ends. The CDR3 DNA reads TGTGCCAGCAGGGTCCGGGACTCCCACTACAATGAGCAGTTCTTC. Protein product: CASRVRDSHYNEQFF. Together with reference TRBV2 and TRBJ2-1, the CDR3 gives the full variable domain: EPEVTQTPSHQVTQMGQEVILRCVPISNHLYFYWYRQILGQKVEFLVSFYNNEISEKSEIFDDQFSVERPDGSNFTLKIRSTKLEDSAMYFCASRVRDSHYNEQFFGPGTRLTVL.

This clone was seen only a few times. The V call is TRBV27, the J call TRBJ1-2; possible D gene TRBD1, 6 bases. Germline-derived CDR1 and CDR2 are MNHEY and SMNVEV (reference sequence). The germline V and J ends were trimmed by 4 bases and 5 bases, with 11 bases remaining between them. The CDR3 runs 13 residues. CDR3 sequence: CASSSETGYGYTF. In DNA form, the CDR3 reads TGTGCCAGCAGTTCAGAGACAGGATATGGCTACACCTTC.

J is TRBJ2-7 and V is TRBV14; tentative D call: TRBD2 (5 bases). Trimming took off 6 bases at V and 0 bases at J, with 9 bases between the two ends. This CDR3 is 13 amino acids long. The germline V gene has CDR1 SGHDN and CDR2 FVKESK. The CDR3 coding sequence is TGTGCCAGCAGGTCGGGGAGCTCCTACGAGCAGTACTTC. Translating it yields CASRSGSSYEQYF.

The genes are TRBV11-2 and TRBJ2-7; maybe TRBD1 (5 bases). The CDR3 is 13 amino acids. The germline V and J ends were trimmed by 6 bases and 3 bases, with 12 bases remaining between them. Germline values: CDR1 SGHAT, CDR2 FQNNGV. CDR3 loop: CASRAQGNYEQYF. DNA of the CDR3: TGTGCCAGCAGGGCCCAGGGTAACTACGAGCAGTACTTC.

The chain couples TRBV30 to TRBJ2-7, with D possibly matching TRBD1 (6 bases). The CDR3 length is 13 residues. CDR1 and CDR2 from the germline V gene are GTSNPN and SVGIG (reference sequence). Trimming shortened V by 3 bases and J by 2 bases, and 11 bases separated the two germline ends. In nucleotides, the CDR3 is TGTGCCTGGAGCCAGGGGACCCCCTACGAGCAGTACTTC. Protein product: CAWSQGTPYEQYF.

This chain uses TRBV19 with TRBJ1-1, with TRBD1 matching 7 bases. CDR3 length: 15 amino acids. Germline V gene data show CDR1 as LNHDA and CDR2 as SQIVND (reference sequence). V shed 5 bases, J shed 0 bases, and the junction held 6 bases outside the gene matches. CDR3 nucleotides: TGTGCCAGTAGTGGGGGGACAGTCATGAACACTGAAGCTTTCTTT. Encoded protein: CASSGGTVMNTEAFF. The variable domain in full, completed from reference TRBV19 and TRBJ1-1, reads DGGITQSPKYLFRKEGQNVTLSCEQNLNHDAMYWYRQDPGQGLRLIYYSQIVNDFQKGDIAEGYSVSREKKESFPLTVTSAQKNPTAFYLCASSGGTVMNTEAFFGQGTRLTVV.

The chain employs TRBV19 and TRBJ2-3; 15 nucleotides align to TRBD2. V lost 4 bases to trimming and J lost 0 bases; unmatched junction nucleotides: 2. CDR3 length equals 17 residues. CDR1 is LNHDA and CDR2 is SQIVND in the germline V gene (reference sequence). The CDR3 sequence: CASSTGLAGGSTDTQYF. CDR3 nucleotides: TGTGCCAGTAGTACCGGACTAGCGGGGGGGAGCACAGATACGCAGTATTTT.

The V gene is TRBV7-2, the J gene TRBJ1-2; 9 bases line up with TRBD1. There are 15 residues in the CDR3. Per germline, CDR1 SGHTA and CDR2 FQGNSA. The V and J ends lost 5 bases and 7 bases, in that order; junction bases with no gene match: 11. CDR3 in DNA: TGTGCCAGCAGCCCGGGGACAGGGAGATCCCGTGGCTACACCTTC. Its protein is CASSPGTGRSRGYTF.

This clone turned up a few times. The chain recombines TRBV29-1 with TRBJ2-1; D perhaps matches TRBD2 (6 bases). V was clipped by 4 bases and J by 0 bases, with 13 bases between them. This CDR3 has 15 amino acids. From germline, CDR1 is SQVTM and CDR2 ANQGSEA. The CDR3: CSVVEGLSSYNEQFF. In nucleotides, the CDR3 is TGCAGCGTTGTTGAGGGACTGAGCTCCTACAATGAGCAGTTCTTC.